The 6 T cell receptor beta chains in this list originate from one sample, sequenced in a study of molecular identifiers for immune sequencing clone quantification (dated 2018 in TCRdb). The receptor library was made with PCR. These reads were obtained on a NextSeq 500. Through fastp at Q25 and MiXCR, TCRdb rebuilt clones from the public reads, retaining in-frame beta chains. Every entry covers one CDR3 protein and lists the most common genes and DNA from its rows. Present in this sample are about 630,000 distinct CDR3 sequences, roughly 25% of which were seen just once. About 0.8% of the sample comes from the top ten. Source material: naive CD8+ T cells from blood, with Jurkat cell RNA spiked in. The sample's cell subset or site, from its label and the paper: FACS-sorted CD8+CD4-CCR7+CD45RA+ naive T cells. These receptors were collected from a human donor in good health. Some libraries in this study had Jurkat cell RNA spiked in.

This clonotype was detected a few times. This sequence may be a read error, since a much larger clone differs from it by one base. The V and J genes are TRBV6-6 and TRBJ2-7; D is ambiguous. The length of the CDR3 is 11 residues. The V end was cut by 8 bases, the J end by 0 bases, with 5 bases between. The germline CDR1 and CDR2 sequences are MNHNY and SVGAGI (reference sequence). The CDR3 nucleotides read TGTGCCAGCGGTACCTCCTACGAGCAGTACTTC. Translating it yields CASGTSYEQYF.

This clonotype was counted between two and nine times. The chain uses TRBV27 and TRBJ2-2; 12 bases fit TRBD2. This CDR3 has 13 residues. Looked up from germline, CDR1 is MNHEY and CDR2 is SMNVEV (reference sequence). Trimming cost V 10 bases and J 5 bases; bases outside gene matches: 2. This CDR3 is CATGTSGTGELFF. For the CDR3, the DNA is TGTGCCACTGGGACTAGCGGGACCGGGGAGCTGTTTTTT.

As regards this clonotype: A read error is possible here, since a much larger clone lies one base away. This chain joins TRBV2 and TRBJ2-7; D is uncertain. In germline, CDR1 is SNHLY, CDR2 FYNNEI. The CDR3 has 14 residues. Trimming removed 6 bases at V and 4 bases at J, with 16 bases between. Here the CDR3 DNA reads TGTGCCAGCAGGGAAAGTCCTCTCGTTTACGAGCAGTACTTC. Its protein is CASRESPLVYEQYF. Full variable domain (remainder filled in from reference TRBV2 and TRBJ2-7): EPEVTQTPSHQVTQMGQEVILRCVPISNHLYFYWYRQILGQKVEFLVSFYNNEISEKSEIFDDQFSVERPDGSNFTLKIRSTKLEDSAMYFCASRESPLVYEQYFGPGTRLTVT.

This clonotype showed up just a few times. The chain combines TRBV7-9 with TRBJ1-3, with D perhaps matching TRBD1 (5 bases). This CDR3 has 15 residues. Germline CDR1 reads SEHNR; CDR2 reads FQNEAQ (reference sequence). V was clipped by 3 bases and J by 1 base, with 10 bases between them. CDR3 residues: CASSLARESGNTIYF. The CDR3 nucleotides are TGTGCCAGCAGCTTGGCCAGGGAGTCTGGAAACACCATATATTTT.

As for this clonotype: The junction departs from germline at one end; a sequencing error may be responsible. The V call is TRBV6-2 or TRBV6-3, the J call TRBJ2-3; D tentatively fits TRBD1 or TRBD2 (5 bases each). CDR3 length equals 15 residues. Germline CDR1 and CDR2: MNHEY and SVGEGT. CDR3 in DNA: TGTACCAGCAGCCCCGCTCTGGGGGTCACAGATACGCAGTATTTT. The encoded protein is CTSSPALGVTDTQYF.

This clonotype was picked up many times. V gene TRBV12-3 or TRBV12-4 combines with J gene TRBJ1-4; D is uncertain. Trimming took 7 bases from V and 0 from J, leaving 9 bases between them. The CDR3 loop spans 14 amino acids. The CDR3 here is CASTSGPTNEKLFF. The CDR3, as DNA: TGTGCCAGCACGTCCGGACCAACTAATGAAAAACTGTTTTTT.